This T cell receptor beta chain was sequenced for a study of cytomegalovirus exposure and HLA in healthy donors. Across the study: From HLA-typed donors, an early data release held about 92 million unique TCRs.

Healthy donors of bone marrow made up the group. Donors showed nominal health when sampled, although they likely had unrecorded immune exposures. This clone appeared a few times. The primer mix had 60 Vbeta and 13 Jbeta primers. Clones were read by immunoSEQ multiplex PCR, and TCRdb kept only the in-frame ones, dropping some. Here the sample spans some 110,000 clones, roughly 80% being singletons. With 4 bases removed from V and 11 bases from J, the gap between germline ends came to 9 bases. The CDR3 has 11 amino acids. Germline V gives CDR1 MGHRA, CDR2 YSYEKL. This clonotype was sampled from a middle-aged woman in good health and CMV-seropositive. The chain joins TRBV4-1 to TRBJ2-4; TRBD1 might be the D (5 bases). Sequencing input: PBMCs. Written as DNA, the CDR3 is TGCGCCAGCAGCCGGGGCCTGCTTCAGTACTTC. Its translation: CASSRGLLQYF.